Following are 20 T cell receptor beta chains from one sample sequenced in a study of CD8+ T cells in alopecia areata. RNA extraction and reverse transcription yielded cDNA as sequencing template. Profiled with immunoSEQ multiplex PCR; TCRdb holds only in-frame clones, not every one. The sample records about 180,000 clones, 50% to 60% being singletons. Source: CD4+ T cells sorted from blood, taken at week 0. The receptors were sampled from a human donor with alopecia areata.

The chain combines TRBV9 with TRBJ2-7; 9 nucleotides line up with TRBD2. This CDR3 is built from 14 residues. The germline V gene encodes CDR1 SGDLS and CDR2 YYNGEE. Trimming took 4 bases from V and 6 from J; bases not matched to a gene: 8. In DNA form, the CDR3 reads TGTGCCAGCAGCTCGCGGGGGGGCCTGAGCGAGCAGTACTTC. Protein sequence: CASSSRGGLSEQYF.

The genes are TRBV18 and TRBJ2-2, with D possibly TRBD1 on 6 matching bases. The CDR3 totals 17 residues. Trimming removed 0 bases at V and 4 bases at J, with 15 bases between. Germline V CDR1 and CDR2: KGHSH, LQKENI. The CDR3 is CASSPPSGEWSTGELFF. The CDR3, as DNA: TGTGCCAGCTCACCACCGTCAGGGGAGTGGTCCACCGGGGAGCTGTTTTTT.

CDR3 coding DNA: TGTGCCAGCAGCTCCACAGGGACATGGGGCGAGACCCAGTACTTC. Its translation is CASSSTGTWGETQYF. The V call is TRBV7-3, the J call TRBJ2-5; D perhaps matches TRBD1 (6 bases). CDR1 and CDR2 from the germline V gene are SGHTA and FQGTGA. V lost 4 bases, J lost 5 bases, and 17 bases lay in between. The CDR3 runs to 15 residues.

The CDR3 loop is CASSFPTGSGSSAEPQETQYF. The CDR3 nucleotides read TGCGCCAGCAGCTTCCCCACGGGATCTGGATCTAGCGCCGAACCTCAAGAGACCCAGTACTTC. V is TRBV5-1 and J is TRBJ2-5, with a tentative D call TRBD2 (6 bases). V lost 2 bases and J 2 bases, leaving 31 bases between the germline ends. Per the germline V gene, CDR1 is SGHRS and CDR2 is YFSETQ. This CDR3 contains 21 residues.

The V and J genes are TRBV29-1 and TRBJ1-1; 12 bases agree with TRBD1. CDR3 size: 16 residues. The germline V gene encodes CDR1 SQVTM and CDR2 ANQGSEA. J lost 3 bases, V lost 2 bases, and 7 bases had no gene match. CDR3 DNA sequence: TGCAGCGTTGAAAGCGGGACAGGGGGCAGGGACACTGAAGCTTTCTTT. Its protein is CSVESGTGGRDTEAFF.

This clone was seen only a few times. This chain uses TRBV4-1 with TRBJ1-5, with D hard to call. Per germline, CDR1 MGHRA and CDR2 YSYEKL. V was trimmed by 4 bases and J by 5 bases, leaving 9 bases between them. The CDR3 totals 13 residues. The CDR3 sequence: CASSRAGHQPQHF. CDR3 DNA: TGCGCCAGCAGCCGAGCCGGGCATCAGCCCCAGCATTTT.

Here the CDR3 reads CSVAVSQETQYF. The DNA for the CDR3 is TGCAGCGTTGCTGTGTCCCAAGAGACCCAGTACTTC. The rearrangement uses TRBV29-1 and TRBJ2-5; no firm D call. CDR3 size: 12 residues. V lost 4 bases, J lost 1 base, and 7 bases lay in between. The germline CDR1 and CDR2 sequences are SQVTM and ANQGSEA.

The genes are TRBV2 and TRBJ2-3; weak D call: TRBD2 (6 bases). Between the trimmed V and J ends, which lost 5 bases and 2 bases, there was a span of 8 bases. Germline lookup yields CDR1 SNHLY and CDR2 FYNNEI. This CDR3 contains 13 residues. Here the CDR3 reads CASSWDFTDTQYF. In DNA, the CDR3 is TGTGCCAGCAGTTGGGACTTCACAGATACGCAGTATTTT.

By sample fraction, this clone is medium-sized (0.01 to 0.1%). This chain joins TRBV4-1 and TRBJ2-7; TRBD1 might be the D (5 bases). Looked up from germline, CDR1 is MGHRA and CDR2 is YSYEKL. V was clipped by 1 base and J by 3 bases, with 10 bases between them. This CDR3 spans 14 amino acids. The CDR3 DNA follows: TGCGCCAGCAGCCAAGGGACATTCTACTACGAGCAGTACTTC. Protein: CASSQGTFYYEQYF.

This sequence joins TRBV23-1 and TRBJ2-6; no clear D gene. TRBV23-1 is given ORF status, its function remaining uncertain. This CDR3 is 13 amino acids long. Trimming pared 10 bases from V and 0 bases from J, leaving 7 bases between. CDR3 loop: CAIPYSGANVLTF. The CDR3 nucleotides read TGCGCCATCCCATACTCTGGGGCCAACGTCCTGACTTTC.

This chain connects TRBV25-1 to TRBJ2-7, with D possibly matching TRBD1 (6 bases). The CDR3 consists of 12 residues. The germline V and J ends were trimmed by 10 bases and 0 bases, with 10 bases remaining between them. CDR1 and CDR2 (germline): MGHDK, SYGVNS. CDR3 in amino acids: CATNRDSYEQYF. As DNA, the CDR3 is TGTGCCACAAACAGGGACTCCTACGAGCAGTACTTC.

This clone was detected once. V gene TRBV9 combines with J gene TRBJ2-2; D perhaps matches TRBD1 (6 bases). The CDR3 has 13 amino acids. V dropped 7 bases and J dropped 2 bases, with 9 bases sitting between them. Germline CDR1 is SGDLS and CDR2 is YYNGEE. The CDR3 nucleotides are TGTGCCAGCCAGGACAGTAACACCGGGGAGCTGTTTTTT. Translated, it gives CASQDSNTGELFF.

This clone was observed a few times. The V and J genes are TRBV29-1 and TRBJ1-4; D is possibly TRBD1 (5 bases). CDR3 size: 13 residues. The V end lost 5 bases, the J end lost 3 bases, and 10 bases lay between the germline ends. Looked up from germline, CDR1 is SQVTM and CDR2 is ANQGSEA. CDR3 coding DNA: TGCAGCGTTCGAAGGGGATCTAATGAAAAACTGTTTTTT. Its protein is CSVRRGSNEKLFF.

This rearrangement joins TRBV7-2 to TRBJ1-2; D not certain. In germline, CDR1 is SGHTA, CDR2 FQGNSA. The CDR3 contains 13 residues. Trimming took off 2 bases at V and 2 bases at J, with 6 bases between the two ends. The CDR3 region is CASSLSKNYGYTF. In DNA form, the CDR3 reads TGTGCCAGCAGCTTATCCAAGAACTATGGCTACACCTTC. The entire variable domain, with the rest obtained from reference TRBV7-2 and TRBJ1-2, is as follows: GAGVSQSPSNKVTEKGKDVELRCDPISGHTALYWYRQSLGQGLEFLIYFQGNSAPDKSGLPSDRFSAERTGGSVSTLTIQRTQQEDSAVYLCASSLSKNYGYTFGSGTRLTVV.

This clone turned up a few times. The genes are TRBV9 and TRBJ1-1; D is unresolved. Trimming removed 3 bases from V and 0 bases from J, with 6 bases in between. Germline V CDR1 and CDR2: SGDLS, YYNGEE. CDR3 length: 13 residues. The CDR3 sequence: CASSAEVNTEAFF. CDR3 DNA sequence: TGTGCCAGCAGCGCCGAAGTGAACACTGAAGCTTTCTTT.

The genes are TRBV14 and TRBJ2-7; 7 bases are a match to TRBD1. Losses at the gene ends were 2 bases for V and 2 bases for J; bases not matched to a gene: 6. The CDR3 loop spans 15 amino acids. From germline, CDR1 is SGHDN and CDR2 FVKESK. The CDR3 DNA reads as TGTGCCAGCAGCCAACCCGGGACAGACCCCTACGAGCAGTACTTC. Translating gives CASSQPGTDPYEQYF.

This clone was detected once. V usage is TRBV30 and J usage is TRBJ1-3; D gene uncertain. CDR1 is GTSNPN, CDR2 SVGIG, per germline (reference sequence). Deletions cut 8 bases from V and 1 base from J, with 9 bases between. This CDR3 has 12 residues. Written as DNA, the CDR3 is TGTGCCCGCCAGGCTTCTGGAAACACCATATATTTT. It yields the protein CARQASGNTIYF.

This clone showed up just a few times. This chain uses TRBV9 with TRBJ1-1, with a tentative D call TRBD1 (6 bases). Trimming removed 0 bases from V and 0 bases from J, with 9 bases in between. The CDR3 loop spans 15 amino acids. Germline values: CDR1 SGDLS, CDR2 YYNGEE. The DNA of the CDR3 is TGTGCCAGCAGCGTAGAACAGGGTATGAACACTGAAGCTTTCTTT. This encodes CASSVEQGMNTEAFF.

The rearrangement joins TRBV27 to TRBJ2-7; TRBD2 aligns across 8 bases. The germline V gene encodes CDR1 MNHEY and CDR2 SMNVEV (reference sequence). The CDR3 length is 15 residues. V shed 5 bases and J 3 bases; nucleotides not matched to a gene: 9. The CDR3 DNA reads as TGTGCCAGCAGTCCCGGGACTAGGTCCCTCTACGAGCAGTACTTC. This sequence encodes CASSPGTRSLYEQYF.

The CDR3 DNA sequence: TGCAGCGTTGATACGGGCGCGGGGGAGACCCAGTACTTC. This translates into CSVDTGAGETQYF. V and J are TRBV29-1 and TRBJ2-5; D perhaps matches TRBD2 (6 bases). CDR1 is SQVTM, CDR2 ANQGSEA, per germline. The CDR3 runs 13 residues. The V and J ends lost 3 bases and 5 bases respectively, with 13 bases between them.